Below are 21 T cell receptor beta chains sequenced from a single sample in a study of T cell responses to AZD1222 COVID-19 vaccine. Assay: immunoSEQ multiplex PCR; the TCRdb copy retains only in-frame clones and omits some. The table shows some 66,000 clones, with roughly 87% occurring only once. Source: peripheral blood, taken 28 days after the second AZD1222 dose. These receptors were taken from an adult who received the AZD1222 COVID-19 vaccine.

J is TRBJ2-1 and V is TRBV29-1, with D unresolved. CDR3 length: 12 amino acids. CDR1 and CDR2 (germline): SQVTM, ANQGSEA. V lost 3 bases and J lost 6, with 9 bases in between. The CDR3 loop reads CSVEASRNEQFF. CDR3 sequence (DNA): TGCAGCGTTGAGGCGTCACGCAATGAGCAGTTCTTC.

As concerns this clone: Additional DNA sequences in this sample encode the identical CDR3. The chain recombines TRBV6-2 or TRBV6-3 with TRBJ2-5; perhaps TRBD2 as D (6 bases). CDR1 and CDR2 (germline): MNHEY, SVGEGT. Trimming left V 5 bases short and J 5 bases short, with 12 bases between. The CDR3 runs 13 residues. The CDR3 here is CASSGGRLETQYF. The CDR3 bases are TGTGCCAGCAGTGGGGGGAGGCTGGAGACCCAGTACTTC.

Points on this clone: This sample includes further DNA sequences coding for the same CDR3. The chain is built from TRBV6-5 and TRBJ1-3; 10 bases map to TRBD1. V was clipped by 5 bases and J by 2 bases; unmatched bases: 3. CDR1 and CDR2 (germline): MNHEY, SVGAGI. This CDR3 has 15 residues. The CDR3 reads CASSRGQGTGNTIYF. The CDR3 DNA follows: TGTGCCAGCAGTCGGGGACAGGGGACTGGAAACACCATATATTTT.

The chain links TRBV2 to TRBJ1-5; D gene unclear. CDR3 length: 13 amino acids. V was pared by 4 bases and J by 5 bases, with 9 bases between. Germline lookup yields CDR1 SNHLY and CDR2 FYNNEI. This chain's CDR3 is CASSVSGDQPQHF. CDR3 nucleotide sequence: TGTGCCAGCAGTGTAAGTGGGGATCAGCCCCAGCATTTT.

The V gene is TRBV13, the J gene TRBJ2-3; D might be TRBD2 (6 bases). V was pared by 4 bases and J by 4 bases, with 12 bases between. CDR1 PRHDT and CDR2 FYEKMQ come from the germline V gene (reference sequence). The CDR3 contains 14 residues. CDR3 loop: CASSSRLGPDTQYF. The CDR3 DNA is TGTGCCAGCAGCTCACGACTAGGTCCAGATACGCAGTATTTT.

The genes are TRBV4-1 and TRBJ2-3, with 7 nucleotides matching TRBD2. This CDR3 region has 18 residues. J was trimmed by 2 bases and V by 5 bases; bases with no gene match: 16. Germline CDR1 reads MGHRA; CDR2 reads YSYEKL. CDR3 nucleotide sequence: TGCGCCAGCAGCTACGGTCCCTTGCTAGCGGCTTACACAGATACGCAGTATTTT. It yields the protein CASSYGPLLAAYTDTQYF.

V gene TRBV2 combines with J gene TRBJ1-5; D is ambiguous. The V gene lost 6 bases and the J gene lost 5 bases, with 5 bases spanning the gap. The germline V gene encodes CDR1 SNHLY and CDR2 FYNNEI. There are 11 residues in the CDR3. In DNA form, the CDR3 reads TGTGCCAGCAGGGAGGATCAGCCCCAGCATTTT. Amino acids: CASREDQPQHF.

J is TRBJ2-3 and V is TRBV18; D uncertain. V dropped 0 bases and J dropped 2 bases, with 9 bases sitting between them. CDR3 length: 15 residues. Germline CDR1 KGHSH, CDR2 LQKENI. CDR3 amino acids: CASSPPYPNTDTQYF. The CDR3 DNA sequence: TGTGCCAGCTCACCACCCTACCCCAACACAGATACGCAGTATTTT.

Written as DNA, the CDR3 is TGTGCCAGCAGCTTTGGCTCCTACAATGAGCAGTTCTTC. Translated, it gives CASSFGSYNEQFF. The J gene is TRBJ2-1, the V gene TRBV5-6; D not resolved. The CDR3 runs 13 residues. CDR1 is SGHDT, CDR2 YYEEEE, per germline. V lost 2 bases to trimming and J lost 0 bases, with 3 bases between them.

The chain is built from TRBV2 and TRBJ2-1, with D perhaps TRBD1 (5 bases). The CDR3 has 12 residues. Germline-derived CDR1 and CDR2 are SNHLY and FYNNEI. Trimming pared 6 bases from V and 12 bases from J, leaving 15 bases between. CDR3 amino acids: CASSLQGIRQFF. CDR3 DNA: TGTGCCAGCAGCCTTCAGGGTATACGGCAGTTCTTC. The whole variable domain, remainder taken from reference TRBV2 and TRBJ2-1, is EPEVTQTPSHQVTQMGQEVILRCVPISNHLYFYWYRQILGQKVEFLVSFYNNEISEKSEIFDDQFSVERPDGSNFTLKIRSTKLEDSAMYFCASSLQGIRQFFGPGTRLTVL.

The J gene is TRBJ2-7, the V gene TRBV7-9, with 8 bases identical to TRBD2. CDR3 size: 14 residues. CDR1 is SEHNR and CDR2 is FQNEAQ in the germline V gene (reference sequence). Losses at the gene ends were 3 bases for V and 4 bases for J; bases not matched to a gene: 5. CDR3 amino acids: CASSFPGGPYEQYF. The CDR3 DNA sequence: TGTGCCAGCAGCTTTCCGGGAGGGCCATACGAGCAGTACTTC.

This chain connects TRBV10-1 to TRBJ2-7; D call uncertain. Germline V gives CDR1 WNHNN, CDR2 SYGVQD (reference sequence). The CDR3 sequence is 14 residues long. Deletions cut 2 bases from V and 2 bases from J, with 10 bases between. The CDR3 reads CASSEDQAPYEQYF. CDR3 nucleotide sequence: TGCGCCAGCAGTGAGGATCAAGCGCCCTACGAGCAGTACTTC.

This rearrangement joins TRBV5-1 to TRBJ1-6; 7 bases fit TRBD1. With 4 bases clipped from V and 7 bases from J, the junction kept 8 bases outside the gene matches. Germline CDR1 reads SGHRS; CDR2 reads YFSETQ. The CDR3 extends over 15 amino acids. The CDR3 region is CASSNPGQINSPLHF. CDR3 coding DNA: TGCGCCAGCAGCAACCCGGGACAGATAAATTCACCCCTCCACTTT.

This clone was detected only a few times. This CDR3 is CASTLRGASYNSPLHF. CDR3 nucleotides: TGTGCCAGTACCTTGCGGGGGGCCTCCTATAATTCACCCCTCCACTTT. V and J are TRBV2 and TRBJ1-6, with D possibly being TRBD1 (6 bases). Per the germline V gene, CDR1 is SNHLY and CDR2 is FYNNEI. V was trimmed by 9 bases and J by 0 bases, leaving 15 bases between them. The CDR3 is 16 amino acids. Drawing the rest from reference TRBV2 and TRBJ1-6, the complete variable domain is EPEVTQTPSHQVTQMGQEVILRCVPISNHLYFYWYRQILGQKVEFLVSFYNNEISEKSEIFDDQFSVERPDGSNFTLKIRSTKLEDSAMYFCASTLRGASYNSPLHFGNGTRLTVT.

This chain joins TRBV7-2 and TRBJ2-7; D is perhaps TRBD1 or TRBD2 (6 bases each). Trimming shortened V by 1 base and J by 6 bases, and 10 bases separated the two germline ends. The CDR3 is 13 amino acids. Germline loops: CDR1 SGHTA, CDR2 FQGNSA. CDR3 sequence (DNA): TGTGCCAGCAGCTTAGGGGGGCGGGGCGAGCAGTACTTC. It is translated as CASSLGGRGEQYF.

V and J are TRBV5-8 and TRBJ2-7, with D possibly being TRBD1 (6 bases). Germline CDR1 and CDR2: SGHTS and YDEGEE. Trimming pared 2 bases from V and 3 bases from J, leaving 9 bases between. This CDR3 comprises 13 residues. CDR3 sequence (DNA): TGTGCCAGCAGCTTAGGGACAAACTACGAGCAGTACTTC. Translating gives CASSLGTNYEQYF. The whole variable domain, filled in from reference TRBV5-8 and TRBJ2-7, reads EAGVTQSPTHLIKTRGQQATLRCSPISGHTSVYWYQQALGLGLQFLLWYDEGEERNRGNFPPRFSGRQFPNYSSELNVNALELEDSALYLCASSLGTNYEQYFGPGTRLTVT.

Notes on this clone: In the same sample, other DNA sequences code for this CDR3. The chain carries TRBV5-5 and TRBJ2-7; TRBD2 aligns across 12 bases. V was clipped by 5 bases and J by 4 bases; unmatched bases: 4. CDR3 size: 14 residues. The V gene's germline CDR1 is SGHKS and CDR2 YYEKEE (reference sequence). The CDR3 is CASSLTSGSYEQYF. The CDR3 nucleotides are TGTGCCAGCAGTCTGACTAGCGGGAGTTACGAGCAGTACTTC.

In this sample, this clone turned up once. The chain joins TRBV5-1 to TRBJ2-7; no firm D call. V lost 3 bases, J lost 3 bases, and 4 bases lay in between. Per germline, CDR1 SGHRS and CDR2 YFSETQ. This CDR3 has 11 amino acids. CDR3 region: CASSSNYEQYF. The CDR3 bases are TGCGCCAGCAGCTCCAACTACGAGCAGTACTTC.

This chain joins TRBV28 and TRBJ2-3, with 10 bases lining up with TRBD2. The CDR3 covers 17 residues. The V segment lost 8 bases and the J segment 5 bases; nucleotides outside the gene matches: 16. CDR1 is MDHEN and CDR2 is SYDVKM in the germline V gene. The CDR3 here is CASREGNRGLAVDTQYF. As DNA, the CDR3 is TGTGCCAGCCGGGAGGGCAACCGCGGACTAGCGGTAGATACGCAGTATTTT. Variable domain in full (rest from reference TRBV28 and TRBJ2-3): DVKVTQSSRYLVKRTGEKVFLECVQDMDHENMFWYRQDPGLGLRLIYFSYDVKMKEKGDIPEGYSVSREKKERFSLILESASTNQTSMYLCASREGNRGLAVDTQYFGPGTRLTVL.

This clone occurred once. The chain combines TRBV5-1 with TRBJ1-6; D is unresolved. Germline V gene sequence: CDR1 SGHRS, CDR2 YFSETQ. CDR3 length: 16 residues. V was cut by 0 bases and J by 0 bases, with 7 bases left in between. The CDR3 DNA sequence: TGCGCCAGCAGCTTGGACCCCTACTCCTATAATTCACCCCTCCACTTT. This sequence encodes CASSLDPYSYNSPLHF. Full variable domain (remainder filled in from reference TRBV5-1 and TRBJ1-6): KAGVTQTPRYLIKTRGQQVTLSCSPISGHRSVSWYQQTPGQGLQFLFEYFSETQRNKGNFPGRFSGRQFSNSRSEMNVSTLELGDSALYLCASSLDPYSYNSPLHFGNGTRLTVT.

CDR3 region: CASSLGAGVVGFF. DNA for the CDR3: TGTGCCAGCAGCCTAGGGGCGGGGGTCGTTGGGTTCTTC. The chain is built from TRBV11-2 and TRBJ2-1, with TRBD2 matching over 7 bases. Trimming cost V 5 bases and J 15 bases; bases outside gene matches: 13. Germline V CDR1 and CDR2: SGHAT, FQNNGV. This CDR3 is 13 amino acids long.